This T cell receptor (beta chain) was retrieved from a study of blood T cell repertoires in COVID-19. Background on the study: Samples came from the United States, Italy and Spain, spanning acute and convalescent COVID-19. The cDNA or gDNA used as material had been derived from T cells, B-cell-depleted T cells, or PBMCs.

Germline CDR1 and CDR2: SNHLY and FYNNEI. V lost 6 bases and J lost 3; bases outside the gene matches: 7. The CDR3 totals 14 residues. Seattle cases were enrolled at active infection and followed longitudinally. Authors' processing steps: For nucleated cells, counts were estimated from reference gene primer amplification. The protocol was immunoSEQ multiplex PCR, while the TCRdb copy is restricted to in-frame clones and leaves out a portion. That table gives V, J and clone size, and the DNA gave D and trimming. The sample has under 90,000 clones, about 85% seen once. The sample consisted of peripheral blood. V is TRBV2 and J is TRBJ2-7; 8 positions match TRBD1. The TCR originated in a woman aged 45-59 years with COVID-19, enrolled during active disease. In DNA, the CDR3 is TGTGCCAGCAGAACCGGGACAGGCGACTACGAGCAGTACTTC. Amino acid sequence: CASRTGTGDYEQYF.